This T cell receptor beta chain comes out of a study of T cells after posttransplantation cyclophosphamide. Study-wide findings and caveats: Recipient CMV seropositivity and CMV reactivation strongly tracked TRB clonality.

Comment on this clone: Its antigen is unknown.

This CDR3 region has 16 residues. Trimming cost V 1 base and J 8 bases; bases outside gene matches: 5. The germline V gene has CDR1 MGHRA and CDR2 YSYEKL. Assay used: immunoSEQ multiplex PCR; TCRdb lists only in-frame clones, some missing. The data contain 25,000 to 30,000 clones, 75% to 90% of them singletons. What was sequenced was PBMCs. The receptor comes from a man aged 45-60 years. The genes are TRBV4-1 and TRBJ2-3, with TRBD2 matching 14 bases. CDR3 DNA: TGCGCCAGCAGCCAAGGACTAGCGGGAGGGCTTGTTACGCAGTATTTT. This codes for CASSQGLAGGLVTQYF.